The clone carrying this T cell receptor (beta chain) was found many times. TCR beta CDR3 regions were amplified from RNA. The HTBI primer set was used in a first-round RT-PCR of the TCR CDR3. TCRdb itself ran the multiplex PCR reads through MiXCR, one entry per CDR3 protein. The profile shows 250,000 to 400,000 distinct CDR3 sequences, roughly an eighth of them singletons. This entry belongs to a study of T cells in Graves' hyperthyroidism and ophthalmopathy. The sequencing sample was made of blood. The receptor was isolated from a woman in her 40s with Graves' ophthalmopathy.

The CDR3 sequence: CASSAQGSSGNTIYF. DNA of the CDR3: TGTGCCAGCTCAGCCCAGGGGAGCTCTGGAAACACCATATATTTT. The chain has TRBV18 and TRBJ1-3, with a weak D call TRBD1 (6 bases). CDR1 KGHSH and CDR2 LQKENI come from the germline V gene. V was pared by 5 bases and J by 0 bases, with 11 bases between. There are 15 residues in the CDR3.